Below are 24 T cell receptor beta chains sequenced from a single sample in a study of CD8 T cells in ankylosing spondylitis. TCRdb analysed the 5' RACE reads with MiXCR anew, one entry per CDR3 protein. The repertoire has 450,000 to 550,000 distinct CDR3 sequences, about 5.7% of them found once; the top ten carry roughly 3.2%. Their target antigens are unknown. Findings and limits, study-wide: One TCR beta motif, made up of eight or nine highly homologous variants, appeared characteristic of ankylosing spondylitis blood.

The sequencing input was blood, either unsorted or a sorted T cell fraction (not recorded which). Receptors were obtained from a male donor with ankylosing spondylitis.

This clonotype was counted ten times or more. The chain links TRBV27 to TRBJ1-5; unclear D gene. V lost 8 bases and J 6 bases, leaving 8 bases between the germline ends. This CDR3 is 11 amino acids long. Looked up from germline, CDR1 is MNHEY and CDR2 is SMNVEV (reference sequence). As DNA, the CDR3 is TGTGCCAGCGGCCCTCGTCAGCCCCAGCATTTT. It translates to CASGPRQPQHF.

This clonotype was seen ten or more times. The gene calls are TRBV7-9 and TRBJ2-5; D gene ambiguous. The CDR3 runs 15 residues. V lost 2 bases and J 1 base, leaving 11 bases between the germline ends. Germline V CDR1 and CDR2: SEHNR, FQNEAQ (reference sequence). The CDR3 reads CASSLIQGPQETQYF. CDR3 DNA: TGTGCCAGCAGCTTAATCCAAGGGCCCCAAGAGACCCAGTACTTC.

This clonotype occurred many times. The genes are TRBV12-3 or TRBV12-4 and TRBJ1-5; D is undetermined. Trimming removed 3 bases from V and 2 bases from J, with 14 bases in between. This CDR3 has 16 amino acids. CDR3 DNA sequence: TGTGCCAGCAGTTTGGAAGGGAGGGTAGGCAATCAGCCCCAGCATTTT. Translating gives CASSLEGRVGNQPQHF.

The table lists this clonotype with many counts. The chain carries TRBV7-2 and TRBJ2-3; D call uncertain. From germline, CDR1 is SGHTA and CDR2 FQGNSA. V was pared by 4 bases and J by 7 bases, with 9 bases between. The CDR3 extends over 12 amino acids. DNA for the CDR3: TGTGCCAGCAGCTCCGCCTTCAATACGCAGTATTTT. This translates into CASSSAFNTQYF.

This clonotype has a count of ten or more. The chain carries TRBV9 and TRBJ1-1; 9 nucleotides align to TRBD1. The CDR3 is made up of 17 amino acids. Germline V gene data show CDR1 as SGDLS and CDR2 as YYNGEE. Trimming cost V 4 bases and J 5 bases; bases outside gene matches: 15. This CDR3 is CASSPWTGEATWTEAFF. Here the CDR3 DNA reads TGTGCCAGCAGCCCCTGGACAGGGGAGGCCACGTGGACTGAAGCTTTCTTT. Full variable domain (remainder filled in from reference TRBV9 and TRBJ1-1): DSGVTQTPKHLITATGQRVTLRCSPRSGDLSVYWYQQSLDQGLQFLIQYYNGEERAKGNILERFSAQQFPDLHSELNLSSLELGDSALYFCASSPWTGEATWTEAFFGQGTRLTVV.

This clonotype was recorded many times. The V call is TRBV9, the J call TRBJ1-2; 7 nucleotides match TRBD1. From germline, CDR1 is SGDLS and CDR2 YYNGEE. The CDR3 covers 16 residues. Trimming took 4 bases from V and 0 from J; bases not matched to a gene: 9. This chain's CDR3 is CASSQRQGAANYGYTF. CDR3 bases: TGTGCCAGCAGCCAAAGACAGGGCGCAGCTAACTATGGCTACACCTTC.

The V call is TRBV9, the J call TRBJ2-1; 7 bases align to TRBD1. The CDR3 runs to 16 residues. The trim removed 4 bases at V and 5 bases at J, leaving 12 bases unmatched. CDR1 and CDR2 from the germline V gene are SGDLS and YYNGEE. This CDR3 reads CASSSSPYRGNNEQFF. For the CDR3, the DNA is TGTGCCAGCAGCTCAAGCCCTTACAGGGGAAACAATGAGCAGTTCTTC.

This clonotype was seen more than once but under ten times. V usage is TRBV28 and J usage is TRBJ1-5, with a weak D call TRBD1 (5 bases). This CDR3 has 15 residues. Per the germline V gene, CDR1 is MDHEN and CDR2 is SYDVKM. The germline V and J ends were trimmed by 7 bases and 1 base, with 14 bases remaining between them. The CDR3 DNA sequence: TGTGCCAGCAAGGAAAGGGGAAGAAGCAATCAGCCCCAGCATTTT. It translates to CASKERGRSNQPQHF.

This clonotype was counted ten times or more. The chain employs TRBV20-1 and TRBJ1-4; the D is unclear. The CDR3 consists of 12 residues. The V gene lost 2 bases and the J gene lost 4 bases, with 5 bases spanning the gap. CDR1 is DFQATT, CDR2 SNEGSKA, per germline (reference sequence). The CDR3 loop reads CSARSYNEKLFF. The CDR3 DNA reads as TGCAGTGCTAGAAGTTATAATGAAAAACTGTTTTTT.

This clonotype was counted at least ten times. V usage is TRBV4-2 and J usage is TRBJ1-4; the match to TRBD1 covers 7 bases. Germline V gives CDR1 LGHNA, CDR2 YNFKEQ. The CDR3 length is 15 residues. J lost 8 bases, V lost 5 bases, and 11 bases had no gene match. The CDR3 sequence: CASSYLGQVEEKLFF. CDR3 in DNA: TGTGCCAGCAGCTACCTAGGACAGGTGGAAGAAAAACTGTTTTTT.

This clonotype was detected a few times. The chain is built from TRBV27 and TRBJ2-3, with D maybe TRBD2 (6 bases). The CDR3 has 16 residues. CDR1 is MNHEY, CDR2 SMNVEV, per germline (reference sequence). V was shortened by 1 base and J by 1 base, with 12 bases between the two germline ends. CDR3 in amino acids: CASSLYRRGGTDTQYF. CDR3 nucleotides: TGTGCCAGCAGTTTATACCGCCGCGGGGGCACAGATACGCAGTATTTT.

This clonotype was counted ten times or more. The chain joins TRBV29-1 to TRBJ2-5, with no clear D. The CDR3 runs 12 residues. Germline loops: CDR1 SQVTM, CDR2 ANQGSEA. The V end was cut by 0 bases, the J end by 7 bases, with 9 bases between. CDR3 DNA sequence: TGCAGCGTTGAAGATCTAAGGCGGACCCAGTACTTC. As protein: CSVEDLRRTQYF.

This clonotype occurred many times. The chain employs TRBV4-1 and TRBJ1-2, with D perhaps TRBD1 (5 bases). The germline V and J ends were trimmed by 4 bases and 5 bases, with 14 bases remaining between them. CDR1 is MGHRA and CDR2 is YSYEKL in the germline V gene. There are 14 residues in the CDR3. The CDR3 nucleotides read TGCGCCAGCAGCCCGAGAGGGGCAAGGTATGGCTACACCTTC. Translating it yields CASSPRGARYGYTF.

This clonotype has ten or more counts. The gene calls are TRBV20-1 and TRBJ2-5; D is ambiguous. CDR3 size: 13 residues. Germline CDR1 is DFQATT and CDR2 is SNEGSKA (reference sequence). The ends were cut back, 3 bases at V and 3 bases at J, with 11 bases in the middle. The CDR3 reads CSASRQDKETQYF. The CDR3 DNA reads TGCAGTGCTAGCCGACAAGATAAAGAGACCCAGTACTTC.

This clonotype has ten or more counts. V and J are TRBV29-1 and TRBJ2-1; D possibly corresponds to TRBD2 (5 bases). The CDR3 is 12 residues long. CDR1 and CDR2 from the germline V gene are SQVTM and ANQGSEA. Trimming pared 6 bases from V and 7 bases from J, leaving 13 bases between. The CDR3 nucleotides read TGCAGCGTCCTCCTAGAGGGAAATGAGCAGTTCTTC. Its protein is CSVLLEGNEQFF.

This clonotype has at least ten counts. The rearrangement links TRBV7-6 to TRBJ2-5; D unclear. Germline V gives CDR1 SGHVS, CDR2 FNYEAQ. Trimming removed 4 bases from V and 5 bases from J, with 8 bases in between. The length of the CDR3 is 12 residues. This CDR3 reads CASSSLRETQYF. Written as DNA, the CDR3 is TGTGCCAGCAGCTCCCTAAGGGAGACCCAGTACTTC.

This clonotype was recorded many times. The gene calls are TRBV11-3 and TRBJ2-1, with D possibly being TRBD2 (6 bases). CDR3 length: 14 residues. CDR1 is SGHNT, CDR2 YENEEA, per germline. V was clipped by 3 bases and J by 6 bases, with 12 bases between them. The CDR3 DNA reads TGTGCCAGCAGCTTGGACGGGACTGCCAATGAGCAGTTCTTC. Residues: CASSLDGTANEQFF.

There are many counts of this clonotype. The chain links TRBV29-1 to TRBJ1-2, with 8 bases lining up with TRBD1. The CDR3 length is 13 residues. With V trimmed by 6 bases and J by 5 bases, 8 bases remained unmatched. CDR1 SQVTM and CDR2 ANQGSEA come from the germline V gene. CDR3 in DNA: TGCAGCGTCTTACAGGGGGGCACTTATGGCTACACCTTC. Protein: CSVLQGGTYGYTF.

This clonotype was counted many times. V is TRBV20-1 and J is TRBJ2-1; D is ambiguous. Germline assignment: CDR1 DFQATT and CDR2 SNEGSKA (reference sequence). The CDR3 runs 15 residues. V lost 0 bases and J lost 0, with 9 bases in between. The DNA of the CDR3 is TGCAGTGCTAGAGAGGGTACCTACTCCTACAATGAGCAGTTCTTC. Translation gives CSAREGTYSYNEQFF.

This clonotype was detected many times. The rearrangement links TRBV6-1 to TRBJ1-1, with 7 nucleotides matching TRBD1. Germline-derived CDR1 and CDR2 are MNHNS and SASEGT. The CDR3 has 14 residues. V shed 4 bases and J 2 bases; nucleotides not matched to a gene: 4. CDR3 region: CASSVGDSNTEAFF. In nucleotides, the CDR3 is TGTGCCAGCAGTGTGGGGGACAGCAACACTGAAGCTTTCTTT.

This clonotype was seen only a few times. The CDR3 protein is CASSQGTSDEQFF. In DNA, the CDR3 is TGCGCCAGCAGCCAAGGGACTAGCGATGAGCAGTTCTTC. The chain recombines TRBV4-3 with TRBJ2-1, with TRBD2 identical over 9 bases. Trimming at V came to 1 base and at J to 8 bases, leaving 0 bases not matched to a gene. Germline CDR1 reads LGHNA; CDR2 reads YSLEER. There are 13 residues in the CDR3.

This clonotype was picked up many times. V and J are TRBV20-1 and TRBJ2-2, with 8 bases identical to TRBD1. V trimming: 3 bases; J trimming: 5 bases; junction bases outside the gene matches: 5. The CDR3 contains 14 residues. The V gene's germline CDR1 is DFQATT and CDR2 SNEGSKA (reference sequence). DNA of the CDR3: TGCAGTGCTAGGGACAGGGCTCGGACCGGGGAGCTGTTTTTT. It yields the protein CSARDRARTGELFF.

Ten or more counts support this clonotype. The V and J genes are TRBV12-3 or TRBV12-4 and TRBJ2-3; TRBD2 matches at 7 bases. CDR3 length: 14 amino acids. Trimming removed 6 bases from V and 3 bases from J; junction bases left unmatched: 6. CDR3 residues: CASRAWEGTDTQYF. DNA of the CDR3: TGTGCCAGCAGAGCCTGGGAGGGTACAGATACGCAGTATTTT.

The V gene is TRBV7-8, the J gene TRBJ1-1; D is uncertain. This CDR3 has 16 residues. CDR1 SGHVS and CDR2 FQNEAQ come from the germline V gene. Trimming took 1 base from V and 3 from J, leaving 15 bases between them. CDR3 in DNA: TGTGCCAGCAGCTTAGTAAACCGACGGACCTACACTGAAGCTTTCTTT. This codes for CASSLVNRRTYTEAFF.